Sequencing of this T cell receptor (beta chain) was carried out in a study of T cell repertoires in cytomegalovirus infection. Study-level background: Both a matching HLA type and CMV infection were indicated by public TCR beta signatures.

The CDR3 is 16 amino acids. Germline V lookup: CDR1 SGHVS, CDR2 FQNEAQ. The J segment lost 3 bases and the V segment lost 1 base, leaving 4 bases of the junction unmatched. This clonotype was counted between two and nine times. TCRdb independently ran MiXCR on the reads; one entry per CDR3 protein. The repertoire holds fewer than 400,000 distinct CDR3 sequences, with 15% to 20% as singletons. Sequenced: PBMCs. V gene TRBV7-8 combines with J gene TRBJ2-1; 9 bases are a match to TRBD2. The sequence came from a human donor in good health (CMV status not recorded). Some clones in this sample may be carry-over from other donors' samples. The CDR3 protein is CASSLVAGANYNEQFF. CDR3 nucleotide sequence: TGTGCCAGCAGCTTAGTAGCGGGGGCCAACTACAATGAGCAGTTCTTC.